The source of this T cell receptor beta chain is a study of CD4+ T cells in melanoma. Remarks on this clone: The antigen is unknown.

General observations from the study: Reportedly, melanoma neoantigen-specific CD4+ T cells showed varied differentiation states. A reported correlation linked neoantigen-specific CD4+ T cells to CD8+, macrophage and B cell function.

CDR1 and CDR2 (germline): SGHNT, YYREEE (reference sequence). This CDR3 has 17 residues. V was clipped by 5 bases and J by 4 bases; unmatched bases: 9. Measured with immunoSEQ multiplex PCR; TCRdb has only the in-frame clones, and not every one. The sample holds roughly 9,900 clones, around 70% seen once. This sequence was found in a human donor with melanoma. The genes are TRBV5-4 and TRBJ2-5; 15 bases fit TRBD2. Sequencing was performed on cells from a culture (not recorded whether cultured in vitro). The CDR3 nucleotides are TGTGCCAGCAGTCGGACTAGCGGGGGGGCCAACACAGAGACCCAGTACTTC. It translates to CASSRTSGGANTETQYF.